The source of this T cell receptor (beta chain) is a study of T cell responses to AZD1222 COVID-19 vaccine. Study conclusions and caveats: White British ancestry dominated among donors, who included more females, and clonal diversity was possibly underestimated.

Clones were read by immunoSEQ multiplex PCR, and TCRdb kept only the in-frame ones, dropping some. The data contain about 120,000 clones, approximately 84% of them singletons. With respect to this clone: Its antigen remains unknown.

The CDR3 is 15 residues long. Germline V gene data show CDR1 as GTSNPN and CDR2 as SVGIG (reference sequence). The ends lost 0 bases at V and 7 bases at J; junction bases unmatched: 7. J is TRBJ1-4 and V is TRBV30; 8 bases map to TRBD1. The sequence was collected from an adult in good health. This specimen was peripheral blood, taken on day 0 of AZD1222 vaccination. The CDR3: CAWSVRTGIGEKLFF. In DNA form, the CDR3 reads TGTGCCTGGAGTGTGAGGACAGGGATCGGTGAAAAACTGTTTTTT.